This T cell receptor beta chain was retrieved from a study of T cell responses to AZD1222 COVID-19 vaccine. Whole-study findings and limits: Nearly half of the spike-specific TCRs reportedly recognize variant regions that carry no mutations. Across the whole spike, CD4 TCRs peaked at regions 160-218 and 743-854. Only a handful of individuals given AZD1222 were seropositive at baseline. White British people made up most donors, females outnumbered males, and clonal diversity was possibly underestimated.

The table came from immunoSEQ multiplex PCR; TCRdb's copy has only in-frame clones and leaves some out. The data show 140,000 to 150,000 clones, with about nine tenths seen just once and 2.8% held by the top ten. Notes on this clone: Its target is unknown.

This CDR3 spans 12 amino acids. The V gene lost 3 bases and the J gene lost 8 bases, with 10 bases spanning the gap. This specimen consisted of peripheral blood, obtained on day 0 of MenACWY control vaccination. The chain recombines TRBV12-3 or TRBV12-4 with TRBJ1-1; no clear D gene. The receptor was isolated from an adult in good health. CDR3 amino acids: CASSFLSSEAFF. CDR3 in DNA: TGTGCCAGCAGTTTTTTGTCCAGCGAAGCTTTCTTT.